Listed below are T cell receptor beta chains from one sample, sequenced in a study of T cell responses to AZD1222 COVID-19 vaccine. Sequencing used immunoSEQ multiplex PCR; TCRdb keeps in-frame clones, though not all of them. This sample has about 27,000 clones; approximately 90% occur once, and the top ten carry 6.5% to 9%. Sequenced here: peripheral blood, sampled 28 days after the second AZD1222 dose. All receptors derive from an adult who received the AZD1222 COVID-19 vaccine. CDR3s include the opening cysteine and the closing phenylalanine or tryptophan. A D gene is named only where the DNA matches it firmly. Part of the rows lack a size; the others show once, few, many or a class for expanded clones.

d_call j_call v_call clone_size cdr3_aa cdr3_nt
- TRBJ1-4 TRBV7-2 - CASSLYGSNEKLFF TGTGCCAGCAGCTTATATGGGAGCAATGAAAAACTGTTTTTT
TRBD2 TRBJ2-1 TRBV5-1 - CASSSIPGTRGPNEQFF TGCGCCAGCAGCTCGATACCCGGGACTAGGGGACCCAATGAGCAGTTCTTC
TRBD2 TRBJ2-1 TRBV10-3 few CATVQREYNEQFF TGTGCCACCGTCCAGCGGGAGTACAATGAGCAGTTCTTC
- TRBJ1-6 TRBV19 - CASSRPGEGRLRNSPLHF TGTGCCAGTAGCCGCCCCGGGGAGGGGCGCTTACGGAATTCACCCCTCCACTTT
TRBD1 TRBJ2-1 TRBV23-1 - CASSQTTGASSYNEQFF TGCGCCAGCAGTCAAACGACAGGGGCGAGCTCCTACAATGAGCAGTTCTTC
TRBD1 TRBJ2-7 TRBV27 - CASSLVSGTGLNEQYF TGTGCCAGCAGTTTAGTTTCCGGGACAGGGTTAAACGAGCAGTACTTC
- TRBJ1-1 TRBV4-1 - CASSNLYRGPKGDTEAFF TGCGCCAGCAGCAATCTTTACCGTGGGCCTAAGGGGGACACTGAAGCTTTCTTT
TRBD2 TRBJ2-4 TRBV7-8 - CASSPLGEGKNIQYF TGTGCCAGCAGCCCGTTAGGGGAGGGCAAAAACATTCAGTACTTC
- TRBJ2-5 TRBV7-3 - CASSSLGGRETQYF TGTGCCAGCAGCTCCCTCGGGGGTCGGGAGACCCAGTACTTC
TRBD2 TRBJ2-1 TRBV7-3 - CASSLNRLAGKNEQFF TGTGCCAGCAGCTTAAATCGGCTAGCGGGCAAGAATGAGCAGTTCTTC
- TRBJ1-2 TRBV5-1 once CASSLDDSYGYTF TGCGCCAGCAGCTTGGACGACAGCTATGGCTACACCTTC
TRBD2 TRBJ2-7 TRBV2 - CASSDSLRGRISYEQYF TGTGCCAGCAGTGACTCCCTACGCGGGAGGATTTCCTACGAGCAGTACTTC
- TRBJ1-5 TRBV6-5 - CASSYGVSNQPQHF TGTGCCAGCAGTTACGGGGTGAGCAATCAGCCCCAGCATTTT
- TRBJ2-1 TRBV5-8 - CASSQGTPPLHEQFF TGTGCCAGCAGCCAAGGGACTCCCCCTCTCCATGAGCAGTTCTTC
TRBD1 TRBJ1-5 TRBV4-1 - CASSQSGTGVQPQHF TGCGCCAGCAGCCAATCCGGGACAGGGGTTCAGCCCCAGCATTTT
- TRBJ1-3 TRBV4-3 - CASSQDTFSGNTIYF TGCGCCAGCAGCCAGGACACCTTCTCTGGAAACACCATATATTTT
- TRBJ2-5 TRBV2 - CASSEKEDQETQYF TGTGCCAGCAGTGAAAAGGAGGACCAAGAGACCCAGTACTTC
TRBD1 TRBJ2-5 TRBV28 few CASSSGQAETQYF TGTGCCAGCAGTTCGGGACAGGCAGAGACCCAGTACTTC
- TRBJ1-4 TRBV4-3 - CASSPGRDEKLFF TGCGCCAGCAGCCCTGGGAGGGACGAAAAACTGTTTTTT
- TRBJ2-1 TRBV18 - CASSPRTSVDEQFF TGTGCCAGCTCACCAAGGACCTCGGTGGATGAGCAGTTCTTC
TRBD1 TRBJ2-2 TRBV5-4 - CASSQGARANTGELFF TGTGCCAGCAGCCAGGGGGCGCGGGCGAACACCGGGGAGCTGTTTTTT
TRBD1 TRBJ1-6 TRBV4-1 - CASSHRDRDNSPLHF TGCGCCAGCAGCCATCGGGACAGGGATAATTCACCCCTCCACTTT
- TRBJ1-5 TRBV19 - CASREVLDRINQPQHF TGTGCCAGTAGAGAGGTTCTCGATAGAATCAATCAGCCCCAGCATTTT
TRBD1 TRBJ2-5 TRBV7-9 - CASSFTGTGGGETQYF TGTGCCAGCAGCTTTACCGGGACAGGGGGCGGTGAGACCCAGTACTTC
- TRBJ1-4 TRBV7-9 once CASSFLQGNRNEKLFF TGTGCCAGCAGCTTTCTCCAGGGAAACCGTAATGAAAAACTGTTTTTT
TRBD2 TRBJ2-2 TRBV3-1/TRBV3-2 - CARGLADEHRGAVF TGTGCCAGGGGACTAGCGGACGAACACCGGGGAGCTGTTTTT
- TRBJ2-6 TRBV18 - CASSPRQGLGANVLTF TGTGCCAGCTCGCCTCGACAGGGACTTGGGGCCAACGTCCTGACTTTC
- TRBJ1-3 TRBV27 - CASFNPSGNTIYF TGTGCCAGCTTTAACCCCTCTGGAAACACCATATATTTT
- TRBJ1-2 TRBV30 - CAWSVLDSLNYGYTF TGTGCCTGGAGTGTTCTGGACAGCCTTAACTATGGCTACACCTTC
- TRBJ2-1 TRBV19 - CASNSPSGIEQFF TGTGCCAGTAATAGTCCGTCGGGAATCGAGCAGTTCTTC
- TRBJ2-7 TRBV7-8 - CASSFGLVYEQYF TGTGCCAGCAGCTTCGGCCTAGTCTACGAGCAGTACTTC
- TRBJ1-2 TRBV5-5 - CASSTDRTYGYTF TGTGCCAGCAGTACCGACAGGACATATGGCTACACCTTC
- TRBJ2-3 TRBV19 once CASRTPGLGRRDTQYF TGTGCCAGTAGAACTCCGGGACTGGGACGTCGGGATACGCAGTATTTT
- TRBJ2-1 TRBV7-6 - CASLQYNEQFF TGTGCCAGCCTCCAGTACAATGAGCAGTTCTTC
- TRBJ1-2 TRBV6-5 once CASYYRVYGYTF TGTGCCAGTTATTACCGGGTCTATGGCTACACCTTC
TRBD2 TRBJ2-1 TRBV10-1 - CASSESGGTSDYNEQFF TGCGCCAGCAGTGAGTCGGGGGGGACTAGCGACTACAATGAGCAGTTCTTC
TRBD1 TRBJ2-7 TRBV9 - CASSAGTSGTGGARQYF TGTGCCAGCAGCGCCGGTACTTCCGGGACAGGGGGCGCCCGGCAGTACTTC
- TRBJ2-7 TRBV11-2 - CASSSRRDLAYEQYF TGTGCCAGCAGCTCCAGGCGGGATCTCGCCTACGAGCAGTACTTC
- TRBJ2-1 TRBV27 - CASRVGSWDNEQFF TGTGCCAGCAGGGTGGGGAGTTGGGACAATGAGCAGTTCTTC
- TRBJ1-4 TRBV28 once CASTSGGAGEKLFF TGTGCCAGCACTTCCGGGGGGGCCGGGGAAAAACTGTTTTTT
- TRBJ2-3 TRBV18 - CASSPPGSSSTDTQYF TGTGCCAGCTCACCACCGGGTAGTTCTTCCACAGATACGCAGTATTTT
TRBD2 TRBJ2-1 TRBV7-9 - CASSRGLAGKNEQFF TGTGCCAGCAGCCGGGGACTAGCGGGAAAAAATGAGCAGTTCTTC
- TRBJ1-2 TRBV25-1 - CASSKAGDVGGYTF TGTGCCAGCAGTAAGGCAGGCGACGTCGGGGGCTACACCTTC
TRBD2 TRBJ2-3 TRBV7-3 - CASSGTSGSTDTQYF TGTGCCAGCAGCGGTACTAGCGGTAGCACAGATACGCAGTATTTT
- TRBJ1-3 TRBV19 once CATNHRDGGRNTIYF TGTGCCACTAACCACAGGGACGGGGGAAGAAACACCATATATTTT
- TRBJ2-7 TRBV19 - CASSNRDYEQYF TGTGCCAGTAGTAATCGAGACTACGAGCAGTACTTC
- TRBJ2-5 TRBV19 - CASSMRQPEETQYF TGTGCCAGTAGTATGAGACAGCCTGAAGAGACCCAGTACTTC
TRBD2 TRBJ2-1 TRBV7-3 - CASSSRTSWGQGNEQFF TGTGCCAGCAGCTCTCGGACTAGCTGGGGTCAAGGCAATGAGCAGTTCTTC
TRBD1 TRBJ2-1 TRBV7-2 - CATEPGTGGQTEQFF TGTGCCACCGAACCGGGAACAGGGGGCCAAACTGAGCAGTTCTTC
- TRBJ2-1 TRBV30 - CAWRGDGEQFF TGTGCCTGGAGAGGGGACGGGGAGCAGTTCTTC
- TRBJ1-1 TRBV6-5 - CASSLRDDTEAFF TGTGCCAGCAGCCTCCGGGACGACACTGAAGCTTTCTTT
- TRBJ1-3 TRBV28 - CASSTYGPRGNTIYF TGTGCCAGCAGTACCTACGGGCCGAGGGGAAACACCATATATTTT
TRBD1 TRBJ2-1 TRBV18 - CASSLPGQAVSGQFF TGTGCCAGCTCCCTTCCGGGACAGGCCGTCAGTGGGCAGTTCTTC
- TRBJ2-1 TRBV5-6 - CASSLRLSAEQFF TGTGCCAGCAGCTTACGACTCAGCGCTGAGCAGTTCTTC
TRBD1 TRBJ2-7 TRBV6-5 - CASRPGTGDIEQYF TGTGCCAGCAGGCCCGGGACAGGGGACATCGAGCAGTACTTC
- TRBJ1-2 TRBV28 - CASSLSERYGYTF TGTGCCAGCAGTTTATCAGAGCGGTATGGCTACACCTTC
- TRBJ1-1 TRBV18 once CASSPRQANTEAFF TGTGCCAGCTCACCACGGCAAGCGAACACTGAAGCTTTCTTT
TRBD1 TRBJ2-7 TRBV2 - CASSVEGQGAYEQYF TGTGCCAGCAGTGTGGAGGGACAGGGGGCATACGAGCAGTACTTC
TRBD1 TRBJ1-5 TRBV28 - CASSSETGVASQPQHF TGTGCCAGCAGTTCGGAGACAGGGGTAGCCTCCCAGCCCCAGCATTTT
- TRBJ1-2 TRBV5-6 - CASSLPGGTTGPHYGYTF TGTGCCAGCAGCTTGCCGGGGGGGACGACAGGCCCCCACTATGGCTACACCTTC